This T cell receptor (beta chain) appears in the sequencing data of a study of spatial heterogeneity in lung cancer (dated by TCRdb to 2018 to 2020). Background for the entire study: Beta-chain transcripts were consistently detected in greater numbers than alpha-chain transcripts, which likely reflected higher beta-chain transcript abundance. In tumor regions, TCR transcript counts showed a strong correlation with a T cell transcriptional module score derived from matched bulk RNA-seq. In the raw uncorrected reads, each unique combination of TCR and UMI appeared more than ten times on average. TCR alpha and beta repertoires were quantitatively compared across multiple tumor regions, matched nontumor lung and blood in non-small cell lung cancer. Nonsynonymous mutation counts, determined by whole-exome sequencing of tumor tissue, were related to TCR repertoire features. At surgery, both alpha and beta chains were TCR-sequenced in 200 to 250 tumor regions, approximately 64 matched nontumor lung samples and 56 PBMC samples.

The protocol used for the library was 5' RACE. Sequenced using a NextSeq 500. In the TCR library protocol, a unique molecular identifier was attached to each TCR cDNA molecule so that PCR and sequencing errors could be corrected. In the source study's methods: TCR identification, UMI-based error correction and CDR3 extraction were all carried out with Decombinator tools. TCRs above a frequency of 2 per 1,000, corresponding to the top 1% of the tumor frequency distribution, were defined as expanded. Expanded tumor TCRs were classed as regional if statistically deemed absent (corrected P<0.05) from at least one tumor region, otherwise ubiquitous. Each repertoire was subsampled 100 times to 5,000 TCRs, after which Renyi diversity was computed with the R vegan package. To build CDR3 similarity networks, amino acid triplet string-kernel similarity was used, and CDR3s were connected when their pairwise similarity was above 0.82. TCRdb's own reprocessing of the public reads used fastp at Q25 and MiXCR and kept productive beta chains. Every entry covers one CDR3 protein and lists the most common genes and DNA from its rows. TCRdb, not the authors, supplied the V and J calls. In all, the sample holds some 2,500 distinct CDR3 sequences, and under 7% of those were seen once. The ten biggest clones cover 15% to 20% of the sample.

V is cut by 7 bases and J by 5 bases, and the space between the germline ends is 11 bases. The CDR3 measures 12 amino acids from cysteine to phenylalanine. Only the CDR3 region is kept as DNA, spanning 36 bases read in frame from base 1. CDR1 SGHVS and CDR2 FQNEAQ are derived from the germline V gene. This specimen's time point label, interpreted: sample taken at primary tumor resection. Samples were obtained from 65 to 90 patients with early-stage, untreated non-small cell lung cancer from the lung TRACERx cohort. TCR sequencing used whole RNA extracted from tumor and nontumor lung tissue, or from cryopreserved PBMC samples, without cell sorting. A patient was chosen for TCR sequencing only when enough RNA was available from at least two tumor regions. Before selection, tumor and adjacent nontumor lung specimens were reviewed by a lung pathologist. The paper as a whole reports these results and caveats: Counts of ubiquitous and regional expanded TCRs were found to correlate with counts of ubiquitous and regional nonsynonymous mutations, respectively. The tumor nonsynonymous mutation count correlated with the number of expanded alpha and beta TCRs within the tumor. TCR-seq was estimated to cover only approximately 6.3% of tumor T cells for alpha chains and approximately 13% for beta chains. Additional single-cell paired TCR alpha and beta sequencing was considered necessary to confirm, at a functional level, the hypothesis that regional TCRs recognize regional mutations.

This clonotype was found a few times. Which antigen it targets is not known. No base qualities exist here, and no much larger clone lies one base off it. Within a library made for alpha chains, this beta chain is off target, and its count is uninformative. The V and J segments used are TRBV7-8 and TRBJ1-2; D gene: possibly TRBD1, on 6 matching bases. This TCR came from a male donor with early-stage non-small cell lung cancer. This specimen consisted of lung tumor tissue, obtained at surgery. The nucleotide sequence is TGTGCCAGCAAACAGGGCGAATATGGCTACACCTTC. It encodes CASKQGEYGYTF.